This entry lists 8 T cell receptor beta chains sequenced from one sample in a study of T-cell reconstitution after alpha-beta-depleted transplantation in children. A library of TCRbeta sequences, prepared with unique molecular identifiers, was generated. TCRdb re-called the PCR reads through MiXCR, storing one row per CDR3 protein. Among approximately 590,000 distinct CDR3 sequences listed, about 10% were seen once. Source: PBMCs from the stem cell graft donor, taken from the stem cell graft. These receptors all stem from a human donor who donated a stem cell graft to a child with acute myeloid leukemia.

The sample holds a few counts of this clonotype. The chain uses TRBV5-1 and TRBJ2-6, with unresolved D. From germline, CDR1 is SGHRS and CDR2 YFSETQ. CDR3 length: 15 residues. The V end lost 4 bases, the J end lost 2 bases, and 10 bases lay between the germline ends. CDR3 residues: CASSKEGAGANVLTF. CDR3 in DNA: TGCGCCAGCAGCAAGGAAGGAGCTGGGGCCAACGTCCTGACTTTC.

In this sample, this clonotype turned up many times. The rearrangement joins TRBV4-2 to TRBJ2-4; tentative D call: TRBD2 (5 bases). CDR3 size: 15 residues. Trimming cost V 0 bases and J 6 bases, with 12 bases left between them. Germline-derived CDR1 and CDR2 are LGHNA and YNFKEQ. CDR3 residues: CASSQDTAEINIQYF. The CDR3 nucleotides are TGTGCCAGCAGCCAAGATACAGCGGAGATAAACATTCAGTACTTC.

This clonotype has more than one count but fewer than ten. This chain joins TRBV9 and TRBJ2-5; 7 nucleotides match TRBD1. The germline gives CDR1 SGDLS, CDR2 YYNGEE. CDR3 size: 14 residues. Trimming cost V 4 bases and J 3 bases; bases outside gene matches: 6. CDR3 loop: CASSPQDRKETQYF. The CDR3 region has the DNA TGTGCCAGCAGCCCCCAGGACAGGAAAGAGACCCAGTACTTC.

V is TRBV5-1 and J is TRBJ2-5; the match to TRBD2 covers 8 bases. Germline loops: CDR1 SGHRS, CDR2 YFSETQ. V shed 7 bases and J 4 bases; nucleotides not matched to a gene: 9. This CDR3 is built from 14 residues. The chain's CDR3 is CASGNIAGRETQYF. CDR3 sequence (DNA): TGCGCCAGCGGAAATATAGCGGGAAGAGAGACCCAGTACTTC.

Ten or more counts support this clonotype. The V gene is TRBV7-9, the J gene TRBJ1-1; 7 bases are shared with TRBD1. The trim removed 1 base at V and 7 bases at J, leaving 3 bases unmatched. Germline CDR1 is SEHNR and CDR2 is FQNEAQ (reference sequence). The CDR3 consists of 13 residues. The CDR3 region is CASSLVGGGEAFF. As DNA, the CDR3 is TGTGCCAGCAGCTTAGTAGGGGGCGGTGAAGCTTTCTTT. The full variable domain, rest sourced from reference TRBV7-9 and TRBJ1-1, is DTGVSQNPRHKITKRGQNVTFRCDPISEHNRLYWYRQTLGQGPEFLTYFQNEAQLEKSRLLSDRFSAERPKGSFSTLEIQRTEQGDSAMYLCASSLVGGGEAFFGQGTRLTVV.

This chain connects TRBV5-1 to TRBJ2-1; D remains ambiguous. Germline V gene data show CDR1 as SGHRS and CDR2 as YFSETQ. This CDR3 comprises 15 residues. Trimming stripped 1 base from V and 0 bases from J, with 8 bases between. Written as DNA, the CDR3 is TGCGCCAGCAGCTTGCCGACCAGCTCCTACAATGAGCAGTTCTTC. Protein: CASSLPTSSYNEQFF.

Many counts were recorded for this clonotype. This chain connects TRBV2 to TRBJ2-7; possible D gene TRBD1, 6 bases. CDR1 SNHLY and CDR2 FYNNEI come from the germline V gene. The V end was cut by 7 bases, the J end by 0 bases, with 13 bases between. CDR3 size: 14 residues. Here the CDR3 DNA reads TGTGCCAGCAAAGGGGACACAAGCTCCTACGAGCAGTACTTC. Translating gives CASKGDTSSYEQYF.

This clonotype was counted at least ten times. This chain joins TRBV9 and TRBJ2-3; 9 bases align to TRBD2. With 3 bases clipped from V and 0 bases from J, the junction kept 2 bases outside the gene matches. This CDR3 comprises 15 residues. Germline V lookup: CDR1 SGDLS, CDR2 YYNGEE. DNA of the CDR3: TGTGCCAGCAGCGCCGGGACTAGCAGCACAGATACGCAGTATTTT. Its translation: CASSAGTSSTDTQYF.